The entry below describes one T cell receptor (beta chain). This sample stems from a study of shared clonotypes between healthy human individuals. About the research overall: Per donor, three plates held CD4 naive cells, three held CD4 memory, two held CD8 naive and one held CD8 memory.

Trimming shortened V by 4 bases and J by 1 base, and 7 bases separated the two germline ends. Germline V lookup: CDR1 SGHDN, CDR2 FVKESK. The CDR3 is 13 residues long. The assay was immunoSEQ multiplex PCR, and TCRdb's table has in-frame clones only and misses some. The sample has 1,500,000 or so clones, roughly 96% seen once. The chain combines TRBV14 with TRBJ2-5; D perhaps matches TRBD2 (5 bases). The material sequenced was naive CD4+ T cells sorted from blood. As for subset: CD45RA+ positively selected. This sequence was found in a man aged 25-45 years in good health. CDR3 residues: CASSPGIQETQYF. CDR3 coding DNA: TGTGCCAGCAGCCCCGGGATCCAAGAGACCCAGTACTTC.